A selection of T cell receptor beta chains follows, all from one sample in a study of cytomegalovirus exposure and HLA in healthy donors. The table came from immunoSEQ multiplex PCR; TCRdb's copy has only in-frame clones and leaves some out. The sample holds 150,000 or so clones, around four fifths seen once. Sample: PBMCs. The receptors originated from a man aged 25 to 40 in good health and CMV-seropositive. CDR3s include the opening cysteine and the closing phenylalanine or tryptophan. Each record gives: V gene, J gene, CDR3 protein.

TRBV4-3	TRBJ2-7	CASSPQRASGGYEQYF
TRBV4-2	TRBJ2-5	CASSQGILAGGQETQYF
TRBV6-1	TRBJ2-7	CASRRRSEGEQYF
TRBV12-5	TRBJ1-2	CASGFRDSSSYTF
TRBV30	TRBJ2-7	CAWSPTPYEQYF
TRBV19	TRBJ1-1	CASTHGGGGTEAFF
TRBV19	TRBJ2-7	CASAAGPTYEQYF
TRBV25-1	TRBJ1-4	CASVGRGLPNEKLFF
TRBV11-2	TRBJ2-7	CASSLVRADRGYEQYF
TRBV9	TRBJ1-6	CASSVEETEAVRTLHF
TRBV6-1	TRBJ1-1	CASRTGLNTEAFF
TRBV7-3	TRBJ2-1	CASSLVLGAGEDNEQFF
TRBV6-5	TRBJ2-3	CASNIAGGQGDTQYF
TRBV6-6	TRBJ2-7	CASRRLASYEQYF
TRBV27	TRBJ1-6	CASSDRDYSPLHF
TRBV7-2	TRBJ2-2	CASRWTGSDTGELFF
TRBV18	TRBJ2-4	CASSPQRAENIQYF
TRBV7-7	TRBJ2-5	CASSLLRDRQETQYF
TRBV5-1	TRBJ1-5	CASSLGDRGGNQPQHF
TRBV7-2	TRBJ2-3	CASSLAAGPSTDTQYF
TRBV6-5	TRBJ2-1	CASRNTGGSYNEQFF
TRBV18	TRBJ1-4	CASSPREPRKLFF
TRBV11-3	TRBJ2-7	CASSHRLAGGVGEQYF
TRBV6-1	TRBJ1-1	CASSERTGVKAFF
TRBV11-3	TRBJ2-5	CASSPSEGGETQYF
TRBV6-5	TRBJ2-5	CASSSGLWGPETQYF
TRBV13	TRBJ1-2	CASSFRDTETSNYGYTF